This entry features one T cell receptor beta chain sequence. Its antigen is not identified. The data derive from a study of circulating and synovial CD4+ cells in juvenile arthritis. Study-level results: Compared with bulk blood, circulating pathogenic-like lymphocytes shared substantially more CDR3 sequences with synovial T cells. Overlap with synovium rose as more T cells were sequenced. Bulk blood CD4 repertoires were more diverse than these.

This table comes from immunoSEQ multiplex PCR, and its TCRdb copy is limited to in-frame clones, with some not included. The table has tens of thousands of clones, just under 95% seen once; the top ten hold around 0.7%. The V gene end was trimmed by 3 bases and the J gene end by 1 base; junction bases not matched to a gene: 10. This CDR3 region has 18 residues. CDR1 is SGHDT and CDR2 is YYEEEE in the germline V gene. Sequenced: CD4+ T cells from blood. The genes are TRBV5-6 and TRBJ2-3, with 11 positions matching TRBD2. The sequence was collected from a human donor with juvenile idiopathic arthritis. For the CDR3, the DNA is TGTGCCAGCAGCTCGTTGGTAGCGGGGGGGCCACGCACAGATACGCAGTATTTT. Translating it yields CASSSLVAGGPRTDTQYF.